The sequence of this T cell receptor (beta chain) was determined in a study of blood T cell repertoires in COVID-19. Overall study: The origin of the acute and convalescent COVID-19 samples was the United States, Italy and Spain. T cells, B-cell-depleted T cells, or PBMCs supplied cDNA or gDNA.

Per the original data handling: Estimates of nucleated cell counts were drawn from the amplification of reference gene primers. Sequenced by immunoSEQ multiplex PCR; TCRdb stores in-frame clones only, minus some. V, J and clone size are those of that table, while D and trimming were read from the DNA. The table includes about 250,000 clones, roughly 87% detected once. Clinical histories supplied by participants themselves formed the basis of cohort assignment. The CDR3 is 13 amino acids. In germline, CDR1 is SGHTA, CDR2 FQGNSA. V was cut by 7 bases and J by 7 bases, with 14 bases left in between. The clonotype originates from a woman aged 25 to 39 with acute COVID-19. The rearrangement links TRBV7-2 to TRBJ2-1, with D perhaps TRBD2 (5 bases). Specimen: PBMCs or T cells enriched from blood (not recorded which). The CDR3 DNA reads TGTGCCAGCACCTGGACTGCTTGGAATGAGCAGTTCTTC. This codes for CASTWTAWNEQFF.